Each of the 3 T cell receptor beta chains below was sequenced from the same sample in a study of PD-L1 blockade in urothelial cancer (dated by TCRdb to about 2017). Libraries were constructed by the immunoSEQ multiplex PCR assay. TCRdb took over this immuneACCESS table, retaining in-frame rearrangements with V and J assigned. Such tables are incomplete; in checked studies, under half of the missing clones stem from an unresolved V gene, and the remainder is unexplained. In this sample the table shows about 74,000 clones, 80% to 90% of which occur a single time. Around 4.7% of the sample comes from the top ten. Sequencing used PBMCs, obtained around atezolizumab (anti-PD-L1) treatment. The origin of the receptors is a man in his 70s with urothelial cancer.

This chain uses TRBV7-8 with TRBJ2-1; TRBD1 agrees at 7 bases. Trimming took 5 bases from V and 2 from J; bases not matched to a gene: 9. The CDR3 loop spans 16 amino acids. Germline V gene sequence: CDR1 SGHVS, CDR2 FQNEAQ. Here the CDR3 DNA reads TGTGCCAGCAGCCGAAACCCCGGGACAGCCTACAATGAGCAGTTCTTC. Translating it yields CASSRNPGTAYNEQFF. Full variable domain (outside the CDR3, taken from reference TRBV7-8 and TRBJ2-1): GAGVSQSPRYKVAKRGQDVALRCDPISGHVSLFWYQQALGQGPEFLTYFQNEAQLDKSGLPSDRFFAERPEGSVSTLKIQRTQQEDSAVYLCASSRNPGTAYNEQFFGPGTRLTVL.

The chain links TRBV5-5 to TRBJ2-3; 7 bases are a match to TRBD2. Germline CDR1 reads SGHKS; CDR2 reads YYEKEE (reference sequence). The J segment lost 0 bases and the V segment lost 6 bases, leaving 4 bases of the junction unmatched. There are 14 residues in the CDR3. Here the CDR3 DNA reads TGTGCCAGCATCCGGGGGGTAAGCACAGATACGCAGTATTTT. It translates to CASIRGVSTDTQYF.

J is TRBJ1-5 and V is TRBV19; no reliable D call. The germline gives CDR1 LNHDA, CDR2 SQIVND (reference sequence). V dropped 7 bases and J dropped 5 bases, with 12 bases sitting between them. The CDR3 is 13 residues long. CDR3 protein: CASTIERYQPQHF. DNA for the CDR3: TGTGCCAGTACAATAGAGAGATATCAGCCCCAGCATTTT.